The 27 T cell receptor beta chains presented below share a single source sample, sequenced in a study of T cell repertoires in cytomegalovirus infection. For these TCRs, the target antigens are not known. TCRdb re-called the reads through MiXCR, storing one row per CDR3 protein. The sample carries roughly 860,000 distinct CDR3 sequences, about 30% recorded once. Material: cultured CD8+ T cells from PBMCs, obtained from culture after CMV antigen stimulation. The receptors here all came from a human donor in good health (CMV status not recorded). Some clones in this sample may be carry-over from other donors' samples.

This clonotype came up a few times. The V gene is TRBV5-1, the J gene TRBJ2-1, with D possibly matching TRBD2 (5 bases). V lost 5 bases and J 2 bases, leaving 8 bases between the germline ends. This CDR3 spans 13 amino acids. CDR1 is SGHRS and CDR2 is YFSETQ in the germline V gene. The CDR3 is CASRLATYNEQFF. The CDR3 DNA reads TGCGCCAGCAGGCTAGCCACCTACAATGAGCAGTTCTTC.

There are a few counts of this clonotype. V gene TRBV7-2 combines with J gene TRBJ2-2; the D gene is possibly TRBD1 (6 bases). The CDR3 sequence is 15 residues long. Germline V gene lookup returns CDR1 SGHTA and CDR2 FQGNSA. V shed 1 base and J shed 7 bases, with 13 bases lying between them. CDR3 region: CASSLVLGAGGELFF. CDR3 bases: TGTGCCAGCAGCTTAGTGTTGGGGGCGGGCGGGGAGCTGTTTTTT.

The CDR3 loop reads CASSLPPGAGANVLTF. CDR3 nucleotide sequence: TGTGCCAGCAGTTTGCCCCCGGGGGCCGGGGCCAACGTCCTGACTTTC. This chain joins TRBV12-3 or TRBV12-4 and TRBJ2-6; perhaps D is TRBD1 or TRBD2 (6 bases each). Trimming stripped 3 bases from V and 4 bases from J, with 13 bases between. The CDR3 spans 16 residues.

The J gene is TRBJ2-1, the V gene TRBV29-1; the D call may be TRBD1 or TRBD2 (6 bases each). Trimming pared 5 bases from V and 7 bases from J, leaving 15 bases between. CDR1 SQVTM and CDR2 ANQGSEA come from the germline V gene. CDR3 length equals 13 residues. This CDR3 reads CSVRVWGANEQFF. Here the CDR3 DNA reads TGCAGCGTTCGGGTCTGGGGGGCTAATGAGCAGTTCTTC.

The rearrangement joins TRBV10-3 to TRBJ1-5, with a weak D call TRBD1 (5 bases). V was clipped by 7 bases and J by 3 bases, with 16 bases between them. The CDR3 has 15 amino acids. CDR1 and CDR2 (germline): ENHRY, SYGVKD. The CDR3, as DNA: TGTGCCATCACCGGGACCCCCCTGGACAATCAGCCCCAGCATTTT. This encodes CAITGTPLDNQPQHF.

This chain links TRBV24-1 with TRBJ2-2; the D is unclear. The CDR3 contains 14 residues. Germline CDR1 KGHDR, CDR2 SFDVKD. V lost 6 bases to trimming and J lost 1 base, with 8 bases between them. The CDR3 DNA reads TGTGCCACCAGTTCCTTTAAGAACACCGGGGAGCTGTTTTTT. This encodes CATSSFKNTGELFF.

The chain joins TRBV6-6 to TRBJ2-2, with D perhaps assigned TRBD1 or TRBD2 (5 bases each). The CDR3 spans 17 residues. Germline CDR1 is MNHNY and CDR2 is SVGAGI (reference sequence). V was cut by 5 bases and J by 6 bases, with 22 bases left in between. In DNA, the CDR3 is TGTGCCAGCAGTACCCCTTTGGGGGTAGGAGTAGCCGGGGAGCTGTTTTTT. Translation gives CASSTPLGVGVAGELFF.

The V and J genes are TRBV5-5 and TRBJ2-7; 13 nucleotides line up with TRBD2. With 5 bases clipped from V and 3 bases from J, the junction kept 2 bases outside the gene matches. Germline values: CDR1 SGHKS, CDR2 YYEKEE (reference sequence). The CDR3 is 14 amino acids. CDR3 nucleotides: TGTGCCAGCAGTGGGACTAGCGGGGACTACGAGCAGTACGTC. Residues: CASSGTSGDYEQYV.

This clonotype was observed once. The J gene is TRBJ1-1, the V gene TRBV12-3 or TRBV12-4; D call uncertain. The CDR3 contains 13 residues. Trimming took off 8 bases at V and 5 bases at J, with 15 bases between the two ends. Here the CDR3 reads CASAILWETEAFF. CDR3 bases: TGTGCCAGCGCTATCCTGTGGGAAACTGAAGCTTTCTTT.

The gene calls are TRBV7-9 and TRBJ2-1; 13 bases fit TRBD2. Germline values: CDR1 SEHNR, CDR2 FQNEAQ (reference sequence). The CDR3 sequence is 16 residues long. V shed 5 bases and J 3 bases; nucleotides not matched to a gene: 4. CDR3 nucleotides: TGTGCCAGCAGCGGGACTAGCGGGGTGATCTACAATGAGCAGTTCTTC. Amino acid sequence: CASSGTSGVIYNEQFF.

Details on this clonotype: This may arise from a read error, as a much more abundant clone is one base away. The rearrangement uses TRBV6-6 and TRBJ2-7; the D gene is possibly TRBD2 (5 bases). CDR1 MNHNY and CDR2 SVGAGI come from the germline V gene (reference sequence). The CDR3 runs 12 residues. The CDR3 loop is CVSSESGYEQYF. CDR3 coding DNA: TGTGTCAGCAGTGAGTCGGGGTACGAGCAGTACTTC.

This clonotype was detected a few times. For the CDR3, the DNA is TGCGCCAGCAGCCAAGATCGGGCAGGGGGCCTTCAAGAGACCCAGTACTTC. This encodes CASSQDRAGGLQETQYF. The chain has TRBV4-1 and TRBJ2-5; TRBD1 aligns across 8 bases. The CDR3 has 17 amino acids. J lost 2 bases, V lost 0 bases, and 8 bases had no gene match. The germline CDR1 and CDR2 sequences are MGHRA and YSYEKL.

The gene calls are TRBV27 and TRBJ1-2; 10 nucleotides agree with TRBD1. The CDR3 extends over 16 amino acids. The V gene end was trimmed by 3 bases and the J gene end by 7 bases; junction bases not matched to a gene: 11. In germline, CDR1 is MNHEY, CDR2 SMNVEV (reference sequence). CDR3 loop: CASSFKVRQGAFGYTF. Written as DNA, the CDR3 is TGTGCCAGCAGTTTTAAAGTGAGACAGGGGGCATTTGGCTACACCTTC.

The chain recombines TRBV4-1 with TRBJ2-2, with D perhaps TRBD1 (6 bases). The CDR3 covers 14 residues. Trimming stripped 3 bases from V and 6 bases from J, with 11 bases between. Germline V gene data show CDR1 as MGHRA and CDR2 as YSYEKL. In nucleotides, the CDR3 is TGCGCCAGCAGCCACGTAACAGGGTCCGGGGAGCTGTTTTTT. It specifies CASSHVTGSGELFF.

This clonotype was observed a few times. The chain couples TRBV7-6 to TRBJ1-5; D is uncertain. The CDR3 totals 16 residues. Germline loops: CDR1 SGHVS, CDR2 FNYEAQ. Deletions cut 5 bases from V and 2 bases from J, with 16 bases between. The CDR3 spells CASSPRTARGNQPQHF. The CDR3 DNA reads TGTGCCAGCAGCCCTCGTACAGCACGGGGCAATCAGCCCCAGCATTTT.

This clonotype was detected a few times. The rearrangement links TRBV29-1 to TRBJ1-2; no clear D gene. The V end was cut by 6 bases, the J end by 4 bases, with 9 bases between. Germline V lookup: CDR1 SQVTM, CDR2 ANQGSEA. The CDR3 covers 11 residues. The CDR3 sequence is CSVKDTYGYTF. DNA for the CDR3: TGCAGCGTCAAAGACACCTATGGCTACACCTTC.

The chain uses TRBV15 and TRBJ2-3; 12 bases are a match to TRBD2. This CDR3 contains 17 residues. The ends lost 4 bases at V and 2 bases at J; junction bases unmatched: 7. Per the germline V gene, CDR1 is LNHNV and CDR2 is YYDKDF (reference sequence). The DNA of the CDR3 is TGTGCCACCAGCATCCGGACTAGCGGGGACACCACAGATACGCAGTATTTT. Amino acids: CATSIRTSGDTTDTQYF.

This clonotype was seen a handful of times. The V and J genes are TRBV9 and TRBJ2-3; D possibly corresponds to TRBD2 (6 bases). Germline assignment: CDR1 SGDLS and CDR2 YYNGEE. This CDR3 has 16 residues. Trimming took off 0 bases at V and 4 bases at J, with 15 bases between the two ends. CDR3 DNA: TGTGCCAGCAGCGTAGACCTCGGAGTAGCGGCAGATACGCAGTATTTT. Residues: CASSVDLGVAADTQYF.

This clonotype has at least ten counts. The V gene is TRBV7-2, the J gene TRBJ1-2; 7 positions agree with TRBD1. CDR3 length: 14 residues. Germline lookup yields CDR1 SGHTA and CDR2 FQGNSA. Germline trimming cut 4 bases from V and 0 bases from J; bases unmatched to any gene: 2. CDR3 residues: CASSSGQANYGYTF. The CDR3 DNA is TGTGCCAGCAGCTCAGGACAGGCTAACTATGGCTACACCTTC. The whole variable domain, remainder taken from reference TRBV7-2 and TRBJ1-2, is GAGVSQSPSNKVTEKGKDVELRCDPISGHTALYWYRQSLGQGLEFLIYFQGNSAPDKSGLPSDRFSAERTGGSVSTLTIQRTQQEDSAVYLCASSSGQANYGYTFGSGTRLTVV.

To note about this clonotype: A much larger clone differs by one base, so this may be a read error. The chain recombines TRBV7-2 with TRBJ2-5, with 9 bases lining up with TRBD2. The germline V gene has CDR1 SGHTA and CDR2 FQGNSA. The CDR3 runs 16 residues. CDR3 nucleotide sequence: TGTGCCAACAGCTTAGTCCCGAGACTAGCGGAAGAGACCCAGTACTTC. It specifies CANSLVPRLAEETQYF.

The table lists this clonotype with many counts. The chain couples TRBV7-2 to TRBJ2-3, with 7 bases aligning to TRBD1. The CDR3 has 15 residues. CDR1 and CDR2 from the germline V gene are SGHTA and FQGNSA. Trimming took 2 bases from V and 6 from J; bases not matched to a gene: 8. The CDR3 sequence is CASSLTGVWGDTQYF. CDR3 in DNA: TGTGCCAGCAGCTTAACAGGGGTCTGGGGCGATACGCAGTATTTT.

A few counts support this clonotype. The chain carries TRBV6-5 and TRBJ2-6; no definite D call. Germline loops: CDR1 MNHEY, CDR2 SVGAGI. The CDR3 is 15 residues long. Between the trimmed V and J ends, which lost 2 bases and 0 bases, there was a span of 5 bases. The CDR3 region is CASSYTLSGANVLTF. The CDR3, as DNA: TGTGCCAGCAGTTACACTCTCTCTGGGGCCAACGTCCTGACTTTC.

This clonotype was seen many times. The gene calls are TRBV4-1 and TRBJ1-1, with D possibly TRBD1 on 5 matching bases. The CDR3 has 13 amino acids. Germline loops: CDR1 MGHRA, CDR2 YSYEKL. Trimming shortened V by 2 bases and J by 5 bases, and 9 bases separated the two germline ends. The CDR3 region is CASSQRGRTEAFF. In DNA, the CDR3 is TGCGCCAGCAGCCAAAGGGGTCGAACTGAAGCTTTCTTT.

The table lists this clonotype with a few counts. The chain uses TRBV12-3 or TRBV12-4 and TRBJ2-7; possibly TRBD1 for D (5 bases). CDR3 length: 18 amino acids. V lost 3 bases and J 0 bases, leaving 21 bases between the germline ends. The chain's CDR3 is CASSLADEVGVYSYEQYF. The DNA for the CDR3 is TGTGCCAGCAGTTTGGCCGATGAGGTAGGGGTCTACTCCTACGAGCAGTACTTC.

The gene calls are TRBV7-2 and TRBJ2-3; no definite D call. CDR1 and CDR2 (germline): SGHTA, FQGNSA. The germline V and J ends were trimmed by 2 bases and 2 bases, with 14 bases remaining between them. The CDR3 consists of 16 residues. In DNA form, the CDR3 reads TGTGCCAGCAGCTTAAATCCACTATCTCCCACAGATACGCAGTATTTT. This translates into CASSLNPLSPTDTQYF.

The chain couples TRBV27 to TRBJ1-3; possible D gene TRBD1, 5 bases. The length of the CDR3 is 15 residues. The germline CDR1 and CDR2 sequences are MNHEY and SMNVEV (reference sequence). Between the trimmed V and J ends, which lost 2 bases and 8 bases, there was a span of 16 bases. The CDR3, as DNA: TGTGCCAGCAGTTTAGGAGGGGCGGATCGACACACCATATATTTT. Protein sequence: CASSLGGADRHTIYF.

In this sample, this clonotype turned up a few times. This CDR3 is CASSHISGPMNTEAFF. CDR3 nucleotides: TGCGCCAGCAGCCACATTTCGGGACCGATGAACACTGAAGCTTTCTTT. The chain employs TRBV4-3 and TRBJ1-1, with D possibly TRBD1 on 5 matching bases. CDR1 is LGHNA, CDR2 YSLEER, per germline. V lost 3 bases, J lost 0 bases, and 14 bases lay in between. This CDR3 contains 16 residues.